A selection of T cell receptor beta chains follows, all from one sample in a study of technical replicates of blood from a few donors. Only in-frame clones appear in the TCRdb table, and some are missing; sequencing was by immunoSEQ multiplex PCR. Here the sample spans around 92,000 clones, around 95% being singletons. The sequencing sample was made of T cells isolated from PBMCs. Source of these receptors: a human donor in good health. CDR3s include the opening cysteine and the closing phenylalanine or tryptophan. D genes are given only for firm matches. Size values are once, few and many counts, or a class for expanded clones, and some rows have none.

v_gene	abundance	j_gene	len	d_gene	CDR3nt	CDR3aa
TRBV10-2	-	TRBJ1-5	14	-	TGCGCCAGCAGTGAGCTCTTTAGCAATCAGCCCCAGCATTTT	CASSELFSNQPQHF
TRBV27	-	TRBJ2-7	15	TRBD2	TGTGCCACCACACCGGGACTAGCGGGATCTTACGAGCAGTACTTC	CATTPGLAGSYEQYF
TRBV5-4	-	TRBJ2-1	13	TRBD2	TGTGCCAGCAGCACGGGGGGGGTCAATGAGCAGTTCTTC	CASSTGGVNEQFF
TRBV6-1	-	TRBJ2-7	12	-	TGTGCCAGCAGTCTGACAGACTACGAGCAGTACTTC	CASSLTDYEQYF
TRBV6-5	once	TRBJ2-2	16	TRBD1	TGTGCCAGCAGTTACGGACAGGGGAGAAACACCGGGGAGCTGTTTTTT	CASSYGQGRNTGELFF
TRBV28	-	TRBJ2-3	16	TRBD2	TGTGCCAGCAGTTTAACCGGGACTAGCGGCACAGATACGCAGTATTTT	CASSLTGTSGTDTQYF
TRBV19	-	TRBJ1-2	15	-	TGTGCCAGTAGTATCGCAAGGGGCCCTCACTATGGCTACACCTTC	CASSIARGPHYGYTF
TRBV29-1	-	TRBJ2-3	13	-	TGCAGCGTCGTAGCGGTCACCACAGATACGCAGTATTTT	CSVVAVTTDTQYF
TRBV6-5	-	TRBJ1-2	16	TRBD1	TGTGCCAGCAGTTCGGGGGGGACAGGGCTCCCCTATGGCTACACCTTC	CASSSGGTGLPYGYTF
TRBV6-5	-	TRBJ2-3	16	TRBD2	TGTGCCAGCAGTTACATGGCTAGCGGGAGAACGGATACGCAGTATTTT	CASSYMASGRTDTQYF
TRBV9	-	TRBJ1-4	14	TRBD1	TGTGCCAGTTGCCCTGGACAGGGGAATGAAAAACTGTTTTTT	CASCPGQGNEKLFF
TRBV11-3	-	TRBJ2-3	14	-	TGTGCCAGCAGCTCCGCGGGTAGCACAGATACGCAGTATTTT	CASSSAGSTDTQYF
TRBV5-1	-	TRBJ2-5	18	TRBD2	TGCGCCAGCAGCCGCAGGGCCGGGGGGGAAAGTTCACAAGAGACCCAGTACTTC	CASSRRAGGESSQETQYF
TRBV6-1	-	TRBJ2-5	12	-	TGTGCCAGCACCTATGGTGGGACTCGTGGGTACTTC	CASTYGGTRGYF
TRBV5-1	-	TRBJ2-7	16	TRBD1	TGCGCCAGCAGCTCCCAGGGGGCTCTAAGCCTCTACGAGCAGTACTTC	CASSSQGALSLYEQYF
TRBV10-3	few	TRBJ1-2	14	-	TGTGCCATCAGTGAGTCAGAAGACAGCTATGGCTACACCTTC	CAISESEDSYGYTF
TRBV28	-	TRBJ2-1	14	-	TGTGCCAGCAGTTTCGGGGGAGGATACAATGAGCAGTTCTTC	CASSFGGGYNEQFF
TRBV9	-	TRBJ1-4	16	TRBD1	TGTGCCAGCAGCGTAGGAGGGGGCTGGAGTAACGAAAAACTGTTTTTT	CASSVGGGWSNEKLFF
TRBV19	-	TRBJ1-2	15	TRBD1	TGTGCCAGTAGTATAGAACCGACAGGGTATAGAGGCTACACCTTC	CASSIEPTGYRGYTF
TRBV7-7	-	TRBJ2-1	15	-	TGTGCCAGCAGCCCGCGGTGGGGCAAGGACAATGAGCAGTTCTTC	CASSPRWGKDNEQFF
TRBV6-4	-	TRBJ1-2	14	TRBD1	TGTGCCAGCAGCCCTTTGGGGACAGGGACTGGCTACACCTTC	CASSPLGTGTGYTF
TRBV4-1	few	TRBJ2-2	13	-	TGCGCCAGCAGCCAAGTAATCACCGGGGAGCTGTTTTTT	CASSQVITGELFF
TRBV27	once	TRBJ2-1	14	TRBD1	TGTGCCAGCAGTTCCGGACAGGGAACCAATGAGCAGTTCTTC	CASSSGQGTNEQFF
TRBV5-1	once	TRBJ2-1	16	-	TGCGCCAGCAGCCCCTGGGGCGCGGGAACCTACAATGAGCAGTTCTTC	CASSPWGAGTYNEQFF
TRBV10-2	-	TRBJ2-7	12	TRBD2	TGCGCCAGCAGTGAGTCGACCGGGACTAGTAGTTTC	CASSESTGTSSF
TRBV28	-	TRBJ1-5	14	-	TGTGCCAGCAGCCTCGACAGTATCCCTCAGCCCCAGCATTTT	CASSLDSIPQPQHF
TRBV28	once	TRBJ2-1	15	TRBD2	TGTGCCAGCACCCGGACTAGCGGAAACTACAATGAGCAGTTCTTC	CASTRTSGNYNEQFF
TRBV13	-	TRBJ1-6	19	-	TGTGCCAGCAGCCCACCCATTACAGGGAAAGAGTCCTATAATTCACCCCTCCACTTT	CASSPPITGKESYNSPLHF
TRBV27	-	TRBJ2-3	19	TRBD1	TGTGCCAGCACCACCGGGACAGGGCCTTTCTTCGGGATAACAGATACGCAGTATTTT	CASTTGTGPFFGITDTQYF
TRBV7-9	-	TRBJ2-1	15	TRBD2	TGTGCCAGCAGCTTAGCTGGCGGGAGGGCCAATGAGCAGTTCTTC	CASSLAGGRANEQFF
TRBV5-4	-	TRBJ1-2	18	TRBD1	TGTGCCAGCAGCTTGGGATACCCCAGGGGGTCCGTCGTCTCCGGCTACACCTTC	CASSLGYPRGSVVSGYTF
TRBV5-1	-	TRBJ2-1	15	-	TGCGCCAGCAGGCCGGGGGGCGGAGGATACAATGAGCAGTTCTTC	CASRPGGGGYNEQFF
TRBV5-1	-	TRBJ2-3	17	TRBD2	TGCGCCAGCGGGGAGACCGGACTAGCGGGGGTGGCAGATACGCAGTATTTT	CASGETGLAGVADTQYF
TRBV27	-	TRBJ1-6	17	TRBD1	TGTGCCAGCAGTCCGAAACAGGGGGCGTCCTATAATTCACCCCTCCACTTT	CASSPKQGASYNSPLHF